This T cell receptor (beta chain) originates from a study of T cell responses to AZD1222 COVID-19 vaccine. Study-level points and caveats: Mapped onto spike, vaccine-associated CD4 TCRs spanned it and were dominant at 160-218 and 743-854.

With regard to this clone: The antigen remains unidentified.

Sequenced by immunoSEQ multiplex PCR; TCRdb stores in-frame clones only, minus some. The repertoire holds about 84,000 clones, 70% to 90% seen once, with approximately 1.5% in the top ten. The germline V gene encodes CDR1 SGHKS and CDR2 YYEKEE (reference sequence). CDR3 length equals 13 residues. Trimming removed 4 bases at V and 10 bases at J, with 15 bases between. The receptor comes from an adult in good health. The chain employs TRBV5-5 and TRBJ2-1, with D perhaps TRBD1 (6 bases). The sequences come from peripheral blood, collected on day 0 of AZD1222 vaccination. CDR3 loop: CASSRPNREEQFF. In DNA, the CDR3 is TGTGCCAGCAGCCGACCGAACAGGGAGGAGCAGTTCTTC.